The 27 T cell receptor beta chains presented below share a single source sample, sequenced in a study of shared clonotypes between healthy human individuals. Sequencing used immunoSEQ multiplex PCR; TCRdb keeps in-frame clones, though not all of them. The sample has roughly 2.4 million clones; nearly 97% are singletons. The specimen was naive CD4+ T cells sorted from blood. Specified subset: CD45RA+ positively selected. The origin of the receptors is a man between 18 and 29 years old in good health.

The V and J genes are TRBV5-8 and TRBJ1-1; D is possibly TRBD1 (5 bases). Trimming removed 4 bases at V and 3 bases at J, with 16 bases between. Germline assignment: CDR1 SGHTS and CDR2 YDEGEE. There are 15 residues in the CDR3. DNA of the CDR3: TGTGCCAGCAGCCCGCGCAGGGTCGAGGACACTGAAGCTTTCTTT. Protein product: CASSPRRVEDTEAFF.

This sequence joins TRBV13 and TRBJ2-2, with 9 bases fitting TRBD1. The CDR3 covers 15 residues. Trimming removed 3 bases from V and 5 bases from J; junction bases left unmatched: 4. CDR1 PRHDT and CDR2 FYEKMQ come from the germline V gene (reference sequence). In DNA form, the CDR3 reads TGTGCCAGCAGCTTCGGGACAGGGAAGACCGGGGAGCTGTTTTTT. The encoded protein is CASSFGTGKTGELFF.

The chain uses TRBV5-4 and TRBJ2-1; 9 nucleotides line up with TRBD2. Germline V gene sequence: CDR1 SGHNT, CDR2 YYREEE (reference sequence). This CDR3 spans 13 amino acids. Trimming removed 3 bases from V and 9 bases from J; junction bases left unmatched: 4. This chain's CDR3 is CASSWGLALEQFF. In DNA, the CDR3 is TGTGCCAGCAGCTGGGGACTAGCCCTTGAGCAGTTCTTC. The full variable domain, in which reference TRBV5-4 and TRBJ2-1 provide the parts outside the CDR3, is ETGVTQSPTHLIKTRGQQVTLRCSSQSGHNTVSWYQQALGQGPQFIFQYYREEENGRGNFPPRFSGLQFPNYSSELNVNALELDDSALYLCASSWGLALEQFFGPGTRLTVL.

The rearrangement uses TRBV6-5 and TRBJ2-5; D is possibly TRBD1 or TRBD2 (5 bases each). The V end lost 5 bases, the J end lost 5 bases, and 18 bases lay between the germline ends. CDR3 length: 15 amino acids. Looked up from germline, CDR1 is MNHEY and CDR2 is SVGAGI. CDR3 loop: CASSTPGRATETQYF. CDR3 DNA: TGTGCCAGCAGTACGCCGGGACGGGCCACGGAGACCCAGTACTTC.

V is TRBV7-9 and J is TRBJ2-1; no reliable D call. Between the trimmed V and J ends, which lost 2 bases and 7 bases, there was a span of 9 bases. Looked up from germline, CDR1 is SEHNR and CDR2 is FQNEAQ (reference sequence). The CDR3 spans 13 residues. In DNA form, the CDR3 reads TGTGCCAGCAGCTTATCGGTGTTGAATGAGCAGTTCTTC. It specifies CASSLSVLNEQFF.

The chain couples TRBV6-5 to TRBJ1-5, with TRBD1 as a possible D gene (5 bases). Germline CDR1 MNHEY, CDR2 SVGAGI. V gave up 2 bases and J gave up 2 bases, with 7 bases separating them. The CDR3 has 14 residues. The CDR3 loop reads CASSYTTGNQPQHF. In DNA form, the CDR3 reads TGTGCCAGCAGTTACACGACAGGCAATCAGCCCCAGCATTTT.

The genes are TRBV5-1 and TRBJ2-3, with 8 bases lining up with TRBD1. The trim removed 4 bases at V and 4 bases at J, leaving 5 bases unmatched. This CDR3 has 14 residues. CDR1 and CDR2 (germline): SGHRS, YFSETQ. CDR3 sequence reads: CASSGPGQADTQYF. In DNA, the CDR3 is TGCGCCAGCAGCGGGCCGGGACAGGCAGATACGCAGTATTTT.

The V gene is TRBV4-1, the J gene TRBJ2-5; 10 bases align to TRBD2. Germline V gene sequence: CDR1 MGHRA, CDR2 YSYEKL. The CDR3 runs 21 residues. Trimming took 0 bases from V and 5 from J; bases not matched to a gene: 21. The CDR3 reads CASSQDPDFGGLADWEETQYF. CDR3 in DNA: TGCGCCAGCAGCCAAGATCCAGACTTCGGAGGACTAGCGGATTGGGAGGAGACCCAGTACTTC.

The V call is TRBV2, the J call TRBJ2-1; TRBD1 might be the D (5 bases). The CDR3 extends over 15 amino acids. Deletions cut 6 bases from V and 4 bases from J, with 16 bases between. Germline lookup yields CDR1 SNHLY and CDR2 FYNNEI. The CDR3 loop is CASRPTAGIYNEQFF. The CDR3 nucleotides are TGTGCCAGCAGACCTACGGCAGGGATATACAATGAGCAGTTCTTC. The variable domain in full, with the rest retrieved from reference TRBV2 and TRBJ2-1, is EPEVTQTPSHQVTQMGQEVILRCVPISNHLYFYWYRQILGQKVEFLVSFYNNEISEKSEIFDDQFSVERPDGSNFTLKIRSTKLEDSAMYFCASRPTAGIYNEQFFGPGTRLTVL.

The chain uses TRBV28 and TRBJ2-5, with D tentatively TRBD2 (5 bases). The V end was cut by 6 bases, the J end by 3 bases, with 5 bases between. This CDR3 region has 11 residues. Looked up from germline, CDR1 is MDHEN and CDR2 is SYDVKM. This chain's CDR3 is CASREEETQYF. The CDR3 DNA reads as TGTGCCAGCAGGGAGGAAGAGACCCAGTACTTC.

This chain connects TRBV5-1 to TRBJ2-3; 8 bases are a match to TRBD2. Trimming took 4 bases from V and 1 from J; bases not matched to a gene: 5. The CDR3 has 15 residues. Per the germline V gene, CDR1 is SGHRS and CDR2 is YFSETQ. The CDR3 DNA sequence: TGCGCCAGCAGCGGAGCGGGAGTCCGCACAGATACGCAGTATTTT. Translated, it gives CASSGAGVRTDTQYF.

The chain joins TRBV19 to TRBJ2-5; 9 bases match TRBD2. Unmatched junction bases numbered 21, after V lost 6 bases and J lost 1 base. Germline lookup yields CDR1 LNHDA and CDR2 SQIVND (reference sequence). The CDR3 contains 20 residues. CDR3 residues: CASSIRGSGFSGSLQETQYF. For the CDR3, the DNA is TGTGCCAGTAGCATAAGGGGTTCGGGCTTTAGCGGGAGTCTCCAAGAGACCCAGTACTTC.

A note on this clone: Other DNA variants within this sample encode the same CDR3. The chain carries TRBV18 and TRBJ2-7, with TRBD1 matching 9 bases. Trimming took 3 bases from V and 4 from J; bases not matched to a gene: 4. The CDR3 spans 14 residues. The germline gives CDR1 KGHSH, CDR2 LQKENI. The CDR3 bases are TGTGCCAGCTCACCCGGACAGGGGTTTTACGAGCAGTACTTC. Its protein product is CASSPGQGFYEQYF.

The chain is built from TRBV14 and TRBJ1-2, with a weak D call TRBD1 (6 bases). Trimming shortened V by 4 bases and J by 6 bases, and 12 bases separated the two germline ends. Per germline, CDR1 SGHDN and CDR2 FVKESK. This CDR3 has 13 residues. CDR3 sequence reads: CASSLRRQDGYTF. DNA for the CDR3: TGTGCCAGCAGCCTCCGGAGACAGGATGGCTACACCTTC. Supplemented by reference TRBV14 and TRBJ1-2, the full variable domain reads EAGVTQFPSHSVIEKGQTVTLRCDPISGHDNLYWYRRVMGKEIKFLLHFVKESKQDESGMPNNRFLAERTGGTYSTLKVQPAELEDSGVYFCASSLRRQDGYTFGSGTRLTVV.

The chain couples TRBV7-6 to TRBJ1-6; a possible D gene is TRBD1 (5 bases). The CDR3 extends over 13 amino acids. V was cut by 5 bases and J by 10 bases, with 12 bases left in between. Per the germline V gene, CDR1 is SGHVS and CDR2 is FNYEAQ. CDR3: CASSLTRDSPLHF. Written as DNA, the CDR3 is TGTGCCAGCAGCCTCACCAGGGACTCACCCCTCCACTTT.

The V gene is TRBV27, the J gene TRBJ1-2, with D hard to call. The CDR3 consists of 15 residues. Per the germline V gene, CDR1 is MNHEY and CDR2 is SMNVEV (reference sequence). V lost 4 bases and J lost 4, with 16 bases in between. CDR3 DNA sequence: TGTGCCAGCAGTTCCCCCTCGGTAGGGAGCTATGGCTACACCTTC. Protein product: CASSSPSVGSYGYTF.

This clone has just one count. The V and J genes are TRBV6-1 and TRBJ2-7; D may be TRBD2 (5 bases). The CDR3 consists of 14 residues. Trimming stripped 11 bases from V and 0 bases from J, with 17 bases between. Germline CDR1 and CDR2: MNHNS and SASEGT. CDR3 DNA: TGTGCCGGAAAGCCGACGGGGAGCTCCTACGAGCAGTACTTC. Translating gives CAGKPTGSSYEQYF.

V is TRBV5-1 and J is TRBJ1-1; possible D gene TRBD1, 6 bases. Germline CDR1 SGHRS, CDR2 YFSETQ. The CDR3 is 14 residues long. Trimming cost V 5 bases and J 3 bases, with 14 bases left between them. CDR3 sequence: CASRSLEGDTEAFF. Written as DNA, the CDR3 is TGCGCCAGCAGGTCGCTGGAGGGGGACACTGAAGCTTTCTTT.

This chain connects TRBV10-2 to TRBJ2-2; D ambiguous. The CDR3 loop spans 11 amino acids. CDR1 is WSHSY, CDR2 SAAADI, per germline. V was cut by 10 bases and J by 3 bases, with 6 bases left in between. CDR3: CATRDTGELFF. CDR3 bases: TGCGCCACGAGAGACACCGGGGAGCTGTTTTTT.

The chain links TRBV7-2 to TRBJ2-2; D might be TRBD2 (6 bases). The germline CDR1 and CDR2 sequences are SGHTA and FQGNSA. Trimming left V 3 bases short and J 4 bases short, with 12 bases between. The length of the CDR3 is 15 residues. This CDR3 reads CASSFSSGVTGELFF. DNA of the CDR3: TGTGCCAGCAGCTTTAGTAGCGGAGTCACCGGGGAGCTGTTTTTT.

Comment on this clone: The junction departs from germline at one end; a sequencing error may be responsible. The chain links TRBV6-1 to TRBJ2-7, with a weak D call TRBD2 (6 bases). CDR3 length: 12 amino acids. Germline values: CDR1 MNHNS, CDR2 SASEGT. CDR3 sequence: CASSEAGGGVPF. The CDR3 region has the DNA TGTGCCAGCAGTGAAGCGGGGGGTGGGGTTCCCTTC.

This chain connects TRBV7-6 to TRBJ2-7, with 7 bases aligning to TRBD1. V shed 5 bases, J shed 2 bases, and the junction held 3 bases outside the gene matches. CDR3 length: 13 residues. Per the germline V gene, CDR1 is SGHVS and CDR2 is FNYEAQ. CDR3 sequence reads: CASSRQGPYEQYF. The CDR3 region has the DNA TGTGCCAGCAGCAGACAGGGCCCCTACGAGCAGTACTTC.

On this clone: One junction end disagrees with the germline gene, perhaps due to a read error. Here the CDR3 DNA reads TGTGCCAGCATGACATTTCGAATTCCCCACTTC. Its protein is CASMTFRIPHF. The chain uses TRBV2 and TRBJ2-7; D gene unclear. The CDR3 is 11 residues long. Looked up from germline, CDR1 is SNHLY and CDR2 is FYNNEI.

The CDR3: CASSLVGGGGYRETQYF. DNA for the CDR3: TGTGCCAGCAGCTTAGTTGGGGGAGGAGGGTATCGAGAGACCCAGTACTTC. The V and J genes are TRBV7-2 and TRBJ2-5; weak D call: TRBD2 (6 bases). Trimming took off 1 base at V and 4 bases at J, with 19 bases between the two ends. This CDR3 has 17 residues. Germline lookup yields CDR1 SGHTA and CDR2 FQGNSA.

The rearrangement links TRBV6-5 to TRBJ2-4; D remains unclear. CDR1 and CDR2 from the germline V gene are MNHEY and SVGAGI. The CDR3 consists of 13 residues. V was shortened by 0 bases and J by 6 bases, with 6 bases between the two germline ends. The CDR3 DNA is TGTGCCAGCAGTTACTCGAGGAGAAACATTCAGTACTTC. This codes for CASSYSRRNIQYF.

This clone appeared once. The gene calls are TRBV10-3 and TRBJ2-7; 10 bases match TRBD1. With V trimmed by 8 bases and J by 2 bases, 6 bases remained unmatched. The V gene's germline CDR1 is ENHRY and CDR2 SYGVKD. CDR3 length: 14 amino acids. The DNA of the CDR3 is TGTGCCATCGGAAGGACAGGGGGGGCCTACGAGCAGTACTTC. Translated: CAIGRTGGAYEQYF.

The chain links TRBV30 to TRBJ2-7, with 7 bases aligning to TRBD1. J lost 1 base, V lost 2 bases, and 17 bases had no gene match. The germline V gene has CDR1 GTSNPN and CDR2 SVGIG (reference sequence). The CDR3 contains 18 residues. The CDR3 coding sequence is TGTGCCTGGAGTATTAACGTCCACAGGACAGGTACTTCCTACGAGCAGTACTTC. Translation: CAWSINVHRTGTSYEQYF.